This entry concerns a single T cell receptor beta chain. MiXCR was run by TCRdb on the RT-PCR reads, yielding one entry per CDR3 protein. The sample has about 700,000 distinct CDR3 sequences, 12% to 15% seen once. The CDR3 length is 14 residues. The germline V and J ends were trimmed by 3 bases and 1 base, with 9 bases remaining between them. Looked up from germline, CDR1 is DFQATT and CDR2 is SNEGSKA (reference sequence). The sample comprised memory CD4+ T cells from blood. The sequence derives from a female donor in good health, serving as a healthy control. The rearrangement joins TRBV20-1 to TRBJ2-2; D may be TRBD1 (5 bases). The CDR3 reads CSASPGQNTGELFF. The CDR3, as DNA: TGCAGTGCTAGTCCCGGACAGAACACCGGGGAGCTGTTTTTT.